These T cell receptor beta chains were read from a single sample in a study of cytomegalovirus exposure and HLA in healthy donors. Libraries were prepared by immunoSEQ multiplex PCR; TCRdb keeps only in-frame clonotypes and omits some of them. The sample consists of some 61,000 clones, about 81% of them appearing once. Sequencing input: PBMCs. All receptors derive from a human donor in good health. The CDR3 runs from the conserved cysteine through the conserved F or W. D genes are given only for firm matches. Expanded clones get a size class; other rows say once, few or many, or leave the size out.

TRBJ1-5,TRBV18,few,17,-,CASSLTSTGGGNQPQHF,TGTGCCAGCTCGCTCACATCGACGGGAGGGGGAAATCAGCCCCAGCATTTT
TRBJ2-5,TRBV2,-,16,TRBD2,CASSELTSGYQETQYF,TGTGCCAGCAGTGAGTTGACTAGCGGATACCAAGAGACCCAGTACTTC
TRBJ1-5,TRBV5-1,-,15,-,CASSLGGVLNQPQHF,TGCGCCAGCAGCTTGGGGGGCGTCCTTAATCAGCCCCAGCATTTT
TRBJ2-5,TRBV7-9,-,15,-,CASSPYTGGAETQYF,TGTGCCAGCAGCCCCTATACAGGGGGGGCAGAGACCCAGTACTTC
TRBJ2-6,TRBV2,-,15,-,CASMRDFSGANVLTF,TGTGCCAGCATGCGGGATTTCTCTGGGGCCAACGTCCTGACTTTC
TRBJ1-5,TRBV7-9,once,13,-,CASSSGAPGPQHF,TGTGCCAGCAGCTCAGGGGCCCCTGGGCCCCAGCATTTT
TRBJ1-1,TRBV10-2,few,15,-,CASSESMGGNTEAFF,TGCGCCAGCAGTGAGTCGATGGGAGGGAACACTGAAGCTTTCTTT
TRBJ1-1,TRBV7-2,-,17,-,CASSLEGRVIGTSEAFF,TGTGCCAGCAGCTTAGAGGGCAGGGTCATAGGCACTTCTGAAGCTTTCTTT
TRBJ2-5,TRBV7-2,-,16,TRBD2,CASSYVSGGAEETQYF,TGTGCCAGCAGCTACGTGAGCGGGGGGGCAGAGGAGACCCAGTACTTC
TRBJ2-5,TRBV11-2,once,13,-,CASSFGFQETQYF,TGTGCCAGCAGCTTTGGCTTCCAAGAGACCCAGTACTTC
TRBJ1-3,TRBV7-6,few,15,-,CASSLGQGSGNTIYF,TGTGCCAGCAGTTTAGGGCAGGGTTCTGGAAACACCATATATTTT
TRBJ2-3,TRBV5-1,-,17,TRBD2,CASSSGLAGPNTDTQYF,TGCGCCAGCAGCTCGGGACTAGCGGGCCCCAACACAGATACGCAGTATTTT
TRBJ1-3,TRBV9,-,14,-,CASSVGGLGNTIYF,TGTGCCAGCAGCGTAGGAGGGTTAGGAAACACCATATATTTT
TRBJ2-7,TRBV7-9,-,15,TRBD1,CASSLAGQALDEQYF,TGTGCCAGCAGCTTGGCGGGACAGGCTTTGGACGAGCAGTACTTC
TRBJ1-1,TRBV19,few,15,TRBD1,CASSQGDRGIPEAFF,TGTGCCAGTAGTCAAGGGGACAGGGGGATACCTGAAGCTTTCTTT
TRBJ1-1,TRBV6-1,few,16,-,CASSGPRGMVNTEAFF,TGTGCCAGCAGTGGACCTCGGGGGATGGTGAACACTGAAGCTTTCTTT
TRBJ2-7,TRBV5-6,-,11,-,CASSLAIEQYF,TGTGCCAGCAGCTTGGCCATCGAGCAGTACTTC
TRBJ2-7,TRBV28,-,13,TRBD1,CASRPTGGYEQYF,TGTGCCAGCAGGCCAACAGGGGGCTACGAGCAGTACTTC
TRBJ2-2,TRBV5-1,-,17,TRBD2,CASSSTSGGVLSGELFF,TGCGCCAGCAGCTCTACTAGCGGGGGAGTTTTGTCCGGGGAGCTGTTTTTT
TRBJ1-1,TRBV5-6,-,11,TRBD1,CASSLQGYAFF,TGTGCCAGCAGCTTACAGGGGTATGCTTTCTTT
TRBJ2-3,TRBV4-3,-,17,TRBD2,CASSQGLAGGYTDTQYF,TGCGCCAGCAGCCAAGGCCTCGCGGGGGGTTACACAGATACGCAGTATTTT
TRBJ2-3,TRBV9,-,17,TRBD2,CASSHTSGGAGTDTQYF,TGTGCCAGCAGCCACACTAGCGGGGGGGCCGGCACAGATACGCAGTATTTT
TRBJ1-1,TRBV5-1,-,14,TRBD1,CASSLGTGGIEAFF,TGCGCCAGCAGCTTGGGGACAGGGGGCATTGAAGCTTTCTTT
TRBJ1-2,TRBV28,-,12,-,CASSTGWYGYTF,TGTGCCAGCAGCACAGGGTGGTATGGCTACACCTTC
TRBJ1-3,TRBV5-1,once,16,TRBD1,CASSGGTGGFGNTIYF,TGCGCCAGCAGCGGGGGGACAGGGGGCTTCGGAAACACCATATATTTT
TRBJ1-2,TRBV6-1,-,13,-,CASSEADTRGYTF,TGTGCCAGCAGTGAAGCCGACACTCGTGGCTACACCTTC
TRBJ1-1,TRBV10-1,-,15,-,CASSDSPGAGTEAFF,TGCGCCAGCAGTGACTCGCCAGGGGCAGGCACTGAAGCTTTCTTT
TRBJ1-4,TRBV5-1,-,17,TRBD1,CASSPTGDATTNEKLFF,TGCGCCAGCAGCCCAACAGGGGACGCTACAACTAATGAAAAACTGTTTTTT
TRBJ2-1,TRBV29-1,-,13,TRBD2,CSVADSGADEQFF,TGCAGCGTTGCCGATAGCGGGGCCGATGAGCAGTTCTTC
TRBJ1-1,TRBV7-2,-,12,-,CASSAMNTEAFF,TGTGCCAGCAGCGCTATGAACACTGAAGCTTTCTTT
TRBJ2-7,TRBV6-1,-,12,TRBD2,CASSAGGWEQYF,TGTGCCAGCAGTGCGGGGGGTTGGGAGCAGTACTTC
TRBJ1-2,TRBV27,-,15,TRBD1,CASSWRSSGGGTYTF,TGTGCCAGCAGTTGGAGGTCCTCAGGGGGCGGAACCTACACCTTC
TRBJ2-3,TRBV25-1,-,11,-,CASSIQVTQYF,TGTGCCAGCAGTATACAGGTGACGCAGTATTTT
TRBJ2-7,TRBV28,-,14,-,CASRGQGRSYEQYF,TGTGCCAGCAGGGGGCAGGGTCGTTCCTACGAGCAGTACTTC
TRBJ2-5,TRBV18,-,13,-,CASSSGEGETQYF,TGTGCCAGCTCTTCAGGGGAAGGAGAGACCCAGTACTTC
TRBJ1-5,TRBV6-1,-,16,-,CASSVAGDPSHQPQHF,TGTGCCAGCAGTGTTGCAGGGGACCCCTCTCATCAGCCCCAGCATTTT
TRBJ1-5,TRBV27,-,17,-,CASSLFRVFDSNQPQHF,TGTGCCAGCAGTTTATTCAGGGTGTTCGATAGCAATCAGCCCCAGCATTTT
TRBJ2-2,TRBV5-4,-,16,-,CASSLVGATVTGELFF,TGTGCCAGCAGCTTGGTAGGGGCTACAGTCACCGGGGAGCTGTTTTTT
TRBJ1-2,TRBV7-3,-,14,-,CASSLNAQGNGYTF,TGTGCCAGCAGCTTAAATGCACAGGGAAATGGCTACACCTTC
TRBJ2-1,TRBV9,few,13,-,CASSVQGYNEQFF,TGTGCCAGCAGCGTCCAGGGGTACAATGAGCAGTTCTTC
TRBJ2-7,TRBV5-1,-,15,-,CASSLAGGRSYEQYF,TGCGCCAGCAGCTTGGCTGGGGGCCGTTCCTACGAGCAGTACTTC
TRBJ1-1,TRBV4-2,once,16,-,CASSQDPGVLGIEAFF,TGTGCCAGCAGCCAAGATCCGGGAGTTCTGGGCATTGAAGCTTTCTTT
TRBJ1-1,TRBV4-1,-,19,TRBD1,CASSLGQGARWGEKTEAFF,TGCGCCAGCAGCCTTGGACAGGGGGCGCGTTGGGGGGAGAAAACTGAAGCTTTCTTT
TRBJ2-2,TRBV30,-,15,-,CAWSLIGANTGELFF,TGTGCCTGGAGCCTCATCGGAGCGAACACCGGGGAGCTGTTTTTT
TRBJ1-5,TRBV7-2,-,15,TRBD1,CASSSMDRANQPQHF,TGTGCCAGCAGCTCAATGGACAGGGCCAATCAGCCCCAGCATTTT
TRBJ2-7,TRBV6-1,-,12,TRBD1,CASRRQGAEQYF,TGTGCCAGCAGACGACAGGGTGCCGAGCAGTACTTC
TRBJ2-2,TRBV27,-,15,TRBD1,CASSWGQGGTGELFF,TGTGCCAGCAGTTGGGGACAGGGCGGCACCGGGGAGCTGTTTTTT
TRBJ2-7,TRBV5-5,-,17,TRBD2,CASSLAVGRGGLYEQYF,TGTGCCAGCAGCTTGGCGGTGGGTCGGGGGGGGCTATACGAGCAGTACTTC
TRBJ1-2,TRBV30,-,13,TRBD1,CAWSGDRGGGYTF,TGTGCCTGGAGTGGGGACAGGGGTGGTGGCTACACCTTC
TRBJ1-3,TRBV5-1,few,14,-,CASSLGTAGNTIYF,TGCGCCAGCAGCTTGGGGACAGCAGGAAACACCATATATTTT
TRBJ2-7,TRBV7-9,-,15,TRBD2,CASSPGGAESYEQYF,TGTGCCAGCAGCCCCGGGGGGGCAGAATCCTACGAGCAGTACTTC
TRBJ2-1,TRBV6-5,-,16,-,CASSYFTPMLGGEQFF,TGTGCCAGCAGTTACTTCACGCCTATGCTGGGGGGTGAGCAGTTCTTC
TRBJ2-5,TRBV13,-,14,-,CASALGVIQETQYF,TGTGCCAGCGCCCTAGGGGTAATCCAAGAGACCCAGTACTTC
TRBJ2-2,TRBV5-4,-,13,TRBD1,CASSFRGTGELFF,TGTGCCAGCAGTTTCAGGGGGACCGGGGAGCTGTTTTTT
TRBJ1-1,TRBV10-3,-,16,TRBD1,CAISDLTGQVRDKAFF,TGTGCCATCAGTGACCTCACGGGACAGGTCCGGGATAAAGCTTTCTTT
TRBJ2-2,TRBV4-3,few,15,-,CASSPSWQGGGELFF,TGCGCCAGCAGCCCCTCATGGCAGGGCGGCGGGGAGCTGTTTTTT
TRBJ1-6,TRBV18,once,16,-,CASSPSGGSYDSPLHF,TGTGCCAGCTCACCTTCCGGGGGGTCGTATGATTCACCCCTCCACTTT
TRBJ1-2,TRBV5-6,-,15,TRBD1,CASSSRDRGLYGYPF,TGTGCCAGCAGCTCAAGGGACAGGGGACTGTATGGCTACCCCTTC
TRBJ1-1,TRBV2,-,12,-,CASGQLNTEAFF,TGTGCCAGCGGACAGCTGAACACTGAAGCTTTCTTT
TRBJ1-5,TRBV19,-,14,-,CASSPAGERQPQHF,TGTGCCAGTAGTCCAGCCGGGGAACGTCAGCCCCAGCATTTT